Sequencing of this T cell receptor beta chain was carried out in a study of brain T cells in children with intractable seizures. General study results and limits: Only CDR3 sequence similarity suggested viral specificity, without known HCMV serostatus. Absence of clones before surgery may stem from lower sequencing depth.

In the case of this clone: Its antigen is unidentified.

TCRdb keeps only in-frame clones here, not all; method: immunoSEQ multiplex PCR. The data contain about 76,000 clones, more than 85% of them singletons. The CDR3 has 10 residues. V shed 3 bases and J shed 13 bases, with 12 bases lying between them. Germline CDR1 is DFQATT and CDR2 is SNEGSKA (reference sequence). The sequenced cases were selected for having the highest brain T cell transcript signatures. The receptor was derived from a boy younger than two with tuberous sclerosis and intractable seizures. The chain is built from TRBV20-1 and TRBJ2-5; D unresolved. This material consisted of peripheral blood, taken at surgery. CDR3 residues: CSASRTPLYF. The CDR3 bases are TGCAGTGCTAGTCGCACCCCCCTGTACTTC.